The 30 T cell receptor beta chains in this list originate from one sample, sequenced in a study of CD8+CD57+ T cells in acquired aplastic anemia. The study profiled TCR beta VDJ and CDR3 using genomic DNA as template. Each CDR3 protein is one row after TCRdb ran MiXCR on the reads. Of some 280,000 distinct CDR3 sequences listed, 45% to 70% were seen once; the top ten hold 6.5% to 10%. The sequencing input was sorted CD4+, CD8+, or CD8+CD57+ T cells (not recorded which) from PBMCs. Receptors originate from a human donor with severe aplastic anemia or a healthy control (not recorded which).

The rearrangement uses TRBV4-1 and TRBJ2-7; perhaps TRBD2 as D (6 bases). V dropped 3 bases and J dropped 7 bases, with 19 bases sitting between them. Germline CDR1 reads MGHRA; CDR2 reads YSYEKL. The CDR3 consists of 15 residues. CDR3 nucleotides: TGCGCCAGCAGCCAGACCGGGGAGGTCTTGGGGGAGCAGTACTTC. Translated, it gives CASSQTGEVLGEQYF.

The chain joins TRBV5-1 to TRBJ2-1; 8 bases match TRBD2. V dropped 0 bases and J dropped 14; count of bases not matched to a gene: 7. CDR1 and CDR2 from the germline V gene are SGHRS and YFSETQ. CDR3 length: 13 residues. The DNA of the CDR3 is TGCGCCAGCAGCTTGGCCCTAGCGGGCGGAAAGTTCTTC. It yields the protein CASSLALAGGKFF.

A few counts support this clonotype. A much larger clonotype is one base distant, so this may be a read error. The chain uses TRBV24-1 and TRBJ2-1, with TRBD2 matching 10 bases. The CDR3 is 14 residues long. The germline V gene has CDR1 KGHDR and CDR2 SFDVKD. Here the CDR3 DNA reads TGTGCCAGCAGTGAAGCGGGGGGGCACGATGAGCAGTTCTTC. The encoded protein is CASSEAGGHDEQFF.

This clonotype has more than one count but fewer than ten. In DNA form, the CDR3 reads TGTGCCAGCAGTTTCCCTTACAATGAGCAGTTCTTC. It translates to CASSFPYNEQFF. This sequence joins TRBV12-3 or TRBV12-4 and TRBJ2-1, with D hard to call. The CDR3 length is 12 residues. Trimming took 3 bases from V and 4 from J, leaving 4 bases between them.

As regards this clonotype: Sequence at one end of the junction differs from germline and may be a read error. The genes are TRBV5-1 and TRBJ1-2; unclear D gene. The germline V gene encodes CDR1 SGHRS and CDR2 YFSETQ. The CDR3 runs 15 residues. The CDR3 DNA reads TGCGCCAGCAGCTTGGCCGGTGACGGAAACTGTGGCTACACCTTC. Encoded protein: CASSLAGDGNCGYTF.

The genes are TRBV2 and TRBJ2-7; D possibly corresponds to TRBD2 (6 bases). The CDR3 extends over 13 amino acids. Germline assignment: CDR1 SNHLY and CDR2 FYNNEI. Trimming cost V 6 bases and J 5 bases, with 14 bases left between them. The CDR3 region is CASSFSGSHEQYF. The CDR3 DNA reads as TGTGCCAGCAGCTTTTCCGGGAGCCACGAGCAGTACTTC.

This clonotype was counted only a few times. V is TRBV2 and J is TRBJ2-5; TRBD2 aligns across 10 bases. V dropped 3 bases and J dropped 3; count of bases not matched to a gene: 7. The length of the CDR3 is 16 residues. Germline V lookup: CDR1 SNHLY, CDR2 FYNNEI. Here the CDR3 DNA reads TGTGCCAGCAGTGATTTTTGGCTAGCGGGGGAAGAGACCCAGTACTTC. Translation: CASSDFWLAGEETQYF. Together with reference TRBV2 and TRBJ2-5, the CDR3 gives the full variable domain: EPEVTQTPSHQVTQMGQEVILRCVPISNHLYFYWYRQILGQKVEFLVSFYNNEISEKSEIFDDQFSVERPDGSNFTLKIRSTKLEDSAMYFCASSDFWLAGEETQYFGPGTRLLVL.

In this sample, this clonotype turned up once. This could be a read error, since a much larger clone is one nucleotide away. The V call is TRBV9, the J call TRBJ1-4; a weak D match, TRBD1 (5 bases). Germline V gene data show CDR1 as SGDLS and CDR2 as YYNGEE. The CDR3 is made up of 14 amino acids. The CDR3 loop reads CASSRDSRNEKLLF. The CDR3 coding sequence is TGTGCCAGCAGCCGGGACTCTCGGAATGAAAAACTGCTTTTT. Combining the CDR3 with reference TRBV9 and TRBJ1-4 gives the whole variable domain DSGVTQTPKHLITATGQRVTLRCSPRSGDLSVYWYQQSLDQGLQFLIQYYNGEERAKGNILERFSAQQFPDLHSELNLSSLELGDSALYFCASSRDSRNEKLLFGSGTQLSVL.

At least ten counts were recorded for this clonotype. Written as DNA, the CDR3 is TGTGCCAGCAGTCCGCGACAGGGAGGCACAGATACGCAGTATTTT. Protein sequence: CASSPRQGGTDTQYF. The gene calls are TRBV12-3 or TRBV12-4 and TRBJ2-3; 7 bases map to TRBD1. With 5 bases clipped from V and 1 base from J, the junction kept 6 bases outside the gene matches. The CDR3 loop spans 15 amino acids.

The rearrangement joins TRBV19 to TRBJ2-4; possible D gene TRBD1, 5 bases. Germline V gene sequence: CDR1 LNHDA, CDR2 SQIVND (reference sequence). Trimming took 4 bases from V and 7 from J, leaving 11 bases between them. The CDR3 contains 13 residues. CDR3 DNA sequence: TGTGCCAGTAGTAGAGGACACGGGAACATTCAGTACTTC. Its protein product is CASSRGHGNIQYF.

The V call is TRBV9, the J call TRBJ1-5; 8 bases are a match to TRBD1. The CDR3 contains 12 residues. Trimming removed 7 bases from V and 5 bases from J; junction bases left unmatched: 2. Looked up from germline, CDR1 is SGDLS and CDR2 is YYNGEE. DNA for the CDR3: TGTGCCAGCTCGACAGGGGATCAGCCCCAGCATTTT. Translating it yields CASSTGDQPQHF.

Of note for this clonotype: Germline is not matched at one junction end, which may reflect a read error. This chain joins TRBV27 and TRBJ1-6, with 9 nucleotides matching TRBD1. Germline CDR1 reads MNHEY; CDR2 reads SMNVEV (reference sequence). There are 16 residues in the CDR3. The DNA of the CDR3 is TGTGCCAGCAGCCCAAGACAGGGGGTAAATAATTCACCCCTCCGCTTT. It translates to CASSPRQGVNNSPLRF.

This chain links TRBV7-9 with TRBJ2-1; 7 bases agree with TRBD2. From germline, CDR1 is SEHNR and CDR2 FQNEAQ (reference sequence). The CDR3 consists of 13 residues. Trimming cost V 3 bases and J 10 bases; bases outside gene matches: 6. The CDR3 DNA is TGTGCCAGCAGCTTTGAACCGGGACTAGAGCAGTTCTTC. As protein: CASSFEPGLEQFF.

This chain uses TRBV5-4 with TRBJ2-1; TRBD2 matches 10 bases. Trimming at V came to 3 bases and at J to 10 bases, leaving 13 bases not matched to a gene. The germline V gene encodes CDR1 SGHNT and CDR2 YYREEE (reference sequence). The CDR3 covers 16 residues. The CDR3 loop is CASSSQRGGMDGEQFF. In DNA form, the CDR3 reads TGTGCCAGCAGCTCCCAGCGGGGGGGCATGGACGGGGAGCAGTTCTTC.

This chain uses TRBV6-4 with TRBJ2-3, with no clear D. Germline V CDR1 and CDR2: MRHNA, SNTAGT. V gave up 3 bases and J gave up 13 bases, with 11 bases separating them. The CDR3 extends over 11 amino acids. The CDR3 loop reads CASSEGGRKYF. DNA of the CDR3: TGTGCCAGCAGTGAGGGCGGACGGAAGTATTTT.

V usage is TRBV24-1 and J usage is TRBJ2-3; unclear D gene. The germline gives CDR1 KGHDR, CDR2 SFDVKD. This CDR3 comprises 11 residues. CDR3 nucleotide sequence: TGTGCTGACCAGGCCACAGATACGCAGTATTTT. As protein: CADQATDTQYF.

This rearrangement joins TRBV25-1 to TRBJ2-1, with TRBD2 identical over 14 bases. The trim removed 2 bases at V and 5 bases at J, leaving 8 bases unmatched. Germline loops: CDR1 MGHDK, CDR2 SYGVNS. This CDR3 has 18 amino acids. The CDR3 loop is CASSELGLAGEIDNEQFF. DNA of the CDR3: TGTGCCAGCAGTGAACTGGGACTAGCGGGAGAGATTGACAATGAGCAGTTCTTC.

This clonotype was seen at least ten times. V and J are TRBV19 and TRBJ1-2; D is ambiguous. CDR1 is LNHDA and CDR2 is SQIVND in the germline V gene (reference sequence). The CDR3 has 13 residues. The V and J ends lost 6 bases and 1 base respectively, with 9 bases between them. The CDR3 loop reads CASSLTVNYGYTF. The CDR3 coding sequence is TGTGCCAGTAGCCTCACAGTTAACTATGGCTACACCTTC. Based on the CDR3 plus reference TRBV19 and TRBJ1-2, the full variable domain is DGGITQSPKYLFRKEGQNVTLSCEQNLNHDAMYWYRQDPGQGLRLIYYSQIVNDFQKGDIAEGYSVSREKKESFPLTVTSAQKNPTAFYLCASSLTVNYGYTFGSGTRLTVV.

This chain connects TRBV20-1 to TRBJ2-6; D is unresolved. There are 15 residues in the CDR3. The germline V and J ends were trimmed by 4 bases and 0 bases, with 10 bases remaining between them. The germline gives CDR1 DFQATT, CDR2 SNEGSKA (reference sequence). Here the CDR3 reads CSAKGSPSGANVLTF. In nucleotides, the CDR3 is TGCAGTGCTAAAGGGTCGCCCTCTGGGGCCAACGTCCTGACTTTC.

This clonotype was detected ten times or more. The chain uses TRBV5-5 and TRBJ1-5; D remains ambiguous. The CDR3 contains 15 residues. The V and J ends lost 5 bases and 4 bases respectively, with 16 bases between them. The germline V gene has CDR1 SGHKS and CDR2 YYEKEE (reference sequence). The CDR3: CASSPRTVGNQPQHF. The CDR3 nucleotides are TGTGCCAGCAGTCCGCGGACCGTGGGGAATCAGCCCCAGCATTTT.

This chain joins TRBV5-1 and TRBJ2-3, with D tentatively TRBD2 (6 bases). Trimming removed 3 bases from V and 3 bases from J, with 11 bases in between. Germline V lookup: CDR1 SGHRS, CDR2 YFSETQ. This CDR3 has 14 amino acids. CDR3 nucleotide sequence: TGCGCCAGCAGCTGGGGGGAGAAAACAGATACGCAGTATTTT. Translated: CASSWGEKTDTQYF.

This clonotype was found a few times. This chain connects TRBV7-2 to TRBJ2-5; D uncertain. Trimming stripped 4 bases from V and 4 bases from J, with 13 bases between. The CDR3 spans 14 residues. Germline V gives CDR1 SGHTA, CDR2 FQGNSA. The CDR3: CASSYPRSGETQYF. The CDR3 bases are TGTGCCAGCAGCTATCCCCGTTCGGGAGAGACCCAGTACTTC. Using reference TRBV7-2 and TRBJ2-5 for the parts outside the CDR3, the full variable domain is GAGVSQSPSNKVTEKGKDVELRCDPISGHTALYWYRQSLGQGLEFLIYFQGNSAPDKSGLPSDRFSAERTGGSVSTLTIQRTQQEDSAVYLCASSYPRSGETQYFGPGTRLLVL.

J is TRBJ1-6 and V is TRBV7-9, with 9 bases fitting TRBD1. The length of the CDR3 is 15 residues. The germline V gene has CDR1 SEHNR and CDR2 FQNEAQ (reference sequence). Trimming removed 5 bases from V and 10 bases from J; junction bases left unmatched: 9. This CDR3 reads CASSPGQGTRSPLHF. Here the CDR3 DNA reads TGTGCCAGCAGCCCGGGACAGGGAACAAGGTCACCCCTCCACTTT.

The J gene is TRBJ1-6, the V gene TRBV7-8; no firm D call. Germline-derived CDR1 and CDR2 are SGHVS and FQNEAQ. This CDR3 region has 11 residues. Between the trimmed V and J ends, which lost 3 bases and 9 bases, there was a span of 3 bases. For the CDR3, the DNA is TGTGCCAGCAGCTTTAGTTCACCCCTCCACTTT. This sequence encodes CASSFSSPLHF.

The V and J genes are TRBV5-1 and TRBJ2-1; TRBD2 agrees at 11 bases. The CDR3 length is 18 residues. Germline values: CDR1 SGHRS, CDR2 YFSETQ. J lost 2 bases, V lost 2 bases, and 9 bases had no gene match. Here the CDR3 reads CASSFPLAGGKTYNEQFF. CDR3 DNA sequence: TGCGCCAGCAGCTTCCCCCTAGCGGGAGGAAAAACCTACAATGAGCAGTTCTTC.

This chain links TRBV12-3 or TRBV12-4 with TRBJ2-7; 7 positions match TRBD1. The J segment lost 6 bases and the V segment lost 5 bases, leaving 7 bases of the junction unmatched. The CDR3 has 13 residues. CDR3 loop: CASSPDRAVEQYF. DNA of the CDR3: TGTGCCAGCAGTCCTGACAGGGCCGTCGAGCAGTACTTC.

This clonotype was found many times. The CDR3: CASSTRQGGGYNEQFF. In DNA, the CDR3 is TGTGCCAGTAGTACCCGACAGGGAGGCGGCTACAATGAGCAGTTCTTC. The chain uses TRBV19 and TRBJ2-1, with a tentative D call TRBD1 (7 bases). V gave up 4 bases and J gave up 3 bases, with 16 bases separating them. Germline loops: CDR1 LNHDA, CDR2 SQIVND (reference sequence). The CDR3 has 16 amino acids.

V and J are TRBV2 and TRBJ2-3; no reliable D call. The CDR3 is made up of 15 amino acids. Germline lookup yields CDR1 SNHLY and CDR2 FYNNEI. V lost 7 bases, J lost 0 bases, and 14 bases lay in between. The CDR3 DNA is TGTGCCAGCACCCAATTAATCCCTAGCACAGATACGCAGTATTTT. This sequence encodes CASTQLIPSTDTQYF.

This clonotype was counted ten times or more. The V gene is TRBV5-1, the J gene TRBJ2-2; unclear D gene. The V gene lost 1 base and the J gene lost 6 bases, with 16 bases spanning the gap. The CDR3 has 16 residues. Looked up from germline, CDR1 is SGHRS and CDR2 is YFSETQ. Here the CDR3 reads CASSLNQLRASGELFF. CDR3 DNA sequence: TGCGCCAGCAGCTTGAACCAATTAAGGGCGTCCGGGGAGCTGTTTTTT.

The rearrangement joins TRBV2 to TRBJ2-3; no reliable D call. Germline V gives CDR1 SNHLY, CDR2 FYNNEI. This CDR3 is built from 13 residues. The germline V and J ends were trimmed by 8 bases and 4 bases, with 13 bases remaining between them. The CDR3 spells CASVEDPPDTQYF. CDR3 nucleotides: TGTGCCAGCGTTGAAGATCCCCCAGATACGCAGTATTTT.